A single sample is the source of the 17 T cell receptor beta chains below, sequenced in a study of T cells in Graves' hyperthyroidism and ophthalmopathy. Regions amplified from RNA transcripts were the TCR beta CDR3 regions. First-round RT-PCR with HTBI primers amplified the TCR CDR3 region. TCRdb reprocessed the multiplex PCR reads with MiXCR, giving one entry per CDR3 protein. The sample includes around 720,000 distinct CDR3 sequences, 35% of them seen just once. The material sequenced was blood. The origin of the receptors is a middle-aged woman with Graves' hyperthyroidism.

A note on this clonotype: A much larger clone sits a single nucleotide away, making a read error possible. This sequence joins TRBV9 and TRBJ1-1, with a possible D match to TRBD1 (5 bases). Germline CDR1 SGDLS, CDR2 YYNGEE. The CDR3 extends over 14 amino acids. CDR3 bases: TGTGTCAGCAGCGTAGGTGGGGGTAACACTGAAGCTTTCTTT. Translated, it gives CVSSVGGGNTEAFF.

This clonotype appeared many times. V gene TRBV14 combines with J gene TRBJ1-3; D is undetermined. The CDR3 contains 15 residues. Per the germline V gene, CDR1 is SGHDN and CDR2 is FVKESK. Between the trimmed V and J ends, which lost 1 base and 2 bases, there was a span of 9 bases. CDR3 coding DNA: TGTGCCAGCAGCCAAGTCCCAGGTACTGGAAACACCATATATTTT. Translation gives CASSQVPGTGNTIYF.

V is TRBV29-1 and J is TRBJ2-7, with 7 bases matching TRBD2. This CDR3 region has 15 residues. CDR1 is SQVTM, CDR2 ANQGSEA, per germline. V lost 7 bases to trimming and J lost 6 bases; unmatched junction nucleotides: 18. The CDR3 is CSAANGQRGTGEQYF. The DNA for the CDR3 is TGCAGCGCCGCTAACGGTCAGCGGGGTACAGGCGAGCAGTACTTC.

The DNA for the CDR3 is TGTGTCAGTTCGAACAATCAGCCCCAGCATTTT. Translated, it gives CVSSNNQPQHF. The rearrangement links TRBV6-2 or TRBV6-3 to TRBJ1-5; no clear D. CDR3 size: 11 residues. Looked up from germline, CDR1 is MNHEY and CDR2 is SVGEGT.

Many counts were recorded for this clonotype. The rearrangement links TRBV24-1 to TRBJ1-1; D is unresolved. Germline V gene data show CDR1 as KGHDR and CDR2 as SFDVKD. V was cut by 3 bases and J by 6 bases, with 7 bases left in between. The CDR3 spans 12 residues. This chain's CDR3 is CATSDNNSEAFF. CDR3 DNA sequence: TGTGCCACCAGTGATAATAACTCTGAAGCTTTCTTT.

This clonotype occurred many times. This chain joins TRBV24-1 and TRBJ1-1; 9 bases align to TRBD1. The germline gives CDR1 KGHDR, CDR2 SFDVKD. The CDR3 is 14 amino acids. Trimming took 9 bases from V and 6 from J; bases not matched to a gene: 10. DNA for the CDR3: TGTGCCACCCGACCCGGACAGGGGTTGGCTGAAGCTTTCTTT. As protein: CATRPGQGLAEAFF.

As to this clonotype: An end of the junction does not agree with germline; a read error may underlie this. This rearrangement joins TRBV6-5 to TRBJ2-6, with 8 bases identical to TRBD1. The CDR3 extends over 16 amino acids. Germline values: CDR1 MNHEY, CDR2 SVGAGI. CDR3 DNA sequence: TGTGCCAGCGGTTACACGGACAGGGCTGGGGCCAACGTCCTGACTTTC. It codes for CASGYTDRAGANVLTF.

This chain uses TRBV7-2 with TRBJ2-7, with 10 bases aligning to TRBD2. Germline assignment: CDR1 SGHTA and CDR2 FQGNSA. There are 15 residues in the CDR3. With V trimmed by 4 bases and J by 4 bases, 7 bases remained unmatched. DNA of the CDR3: TGTGCCAGCAGCTCGGAACTAGCGGGAACATACGAGCAGTACTTC. Amino acid sequence: CASSSELAGTYEQYF.

This clonotype was seen ten or more times. This sequence joins TRBV7-2 and TRBJ1-3; no clear D gene. Germline CDR1 and CDR2: SGHTA and FQGNSA. Trimming removed 5 bases from V and 0 bases from J, with 8 bases in between. This CDR3 is built from 14 residues. CDR3 DNA: TGTGCCAGCAGCCCAGGCCTCTCTGGAAACACCATATATTTT. This sequence encodes CASSPGLSGNTIYF.

This clonotype was recorded many times. The chain has TRBV5-4 and TRBJ1-1; tentative D call: TRBD1 (5 bases). V gave up 4 bases and J gave up 4 bases, with 14 bases separating them. This CDR3 has 14 residues. Germline CDR1 SGHNT, CDR2 YYREEE (reference sequence). CDR3 DNA sequence: TGTGCCAGCAGCCCAGGGCGTCTGGGCACTGAAGCTTTCTTT. It specifies CASSPGRLGTEAFF.

This clonotype has a handful of counts. The V and J genes are TRBV7-3 and TRBJ2-2, with D tentatively TRBD1 or TRBD2 (6 bases each). The CDR3 length is 17 residues. Germline V gene data show CDR1 as SGHTA and CDR2 as FQGTGA. The V end was cut by 5 bases, the J end by 0 bases, with 16 bases between. The CDR3 DNA is TGTGCCAGCAGCCCGACCTTCGGGGGCCCGAACACCGGGGAGCTGTTTTTT. This translates into CASSPTFGGPNTGELFF.

The chain combines TRBV20-1 with TRBJ2-7; 7 nucleotides align to TRBD2. CDR1 and CDR2 (germline): DFQATT, SNEGSKA (reference sequence). The CDR3 sequence is 16 residues long. The junction had 17 bases not matched to a gene; V was cut back by 3 bases and J by 6 bases. The CDR3 loop reads CSARDGTSANVGEQYF. The CDR3 coding sequence is TGCAGTGCTAGGGATGGAACTAGCGCGAATGTCGGCGAGCAGTACTTC.

This clonotype has more than one count but fewer than ten. V gene TRBV12-3 or TRBV12-4 combines with J gene TRBJ2-7; TRBD1 matches at 8 bases. The CDR3 covers 15 residues. Trimming removed 2 bases from V and 7 bases from J; junction bases left unmatched: 10. The CDR3 region is CASSLYGQGLSEQYF. CDR3 DNA sequence: TGTGCCAGCAGTTTATATGGACAGGGCCTTTCAGAGCAGTACTTC.

This chain joins TRBV19 and TRBJ1-2, with D uncertain. The CDR3 runs 8 residues. CDR1 and CDR2 (germline): LNHDA, SQIVND (reference sequence). The V gene lost 1 base and the J gene lost 13 bases, with 1 base spanning the gap. The CDR3 loop is CASSIGTF. CDR3 nucleotide sequence: TGTGCCAGTAGTATAGGCACCTTC.

This clonotype showed up just a few times. This chain connects TRBV12-3 or TRBV12-4 to TRBJ1-5; 9 positions match TRBD1. The CDR3 covers 16 residues. The V gene end was trimmed by 5 bases and the J gene end by 5 bases; junction bases not matched to a gene: 10. As DNA, the CDR3 is TGTGCCAGCAGTCCTCGGACAGGGGAAGGTCATCAGCCCCAGCATTTT. Translated, it gives CASSPRTGEGHQPQHF.

This clonotype showed up many times. The V call is TRBV20-1, the J call TRBJ2-5; D not certain. Trimming shortened V by 0 bases and J by 2 bases, and 13 bases separated the two germline ends. The CDR3 runs 15 residues. Germline lookup yields CDR1 DFQATT and CDR2 SNEGSKA (reference sequence). The CDR3 sequence: CSARDTYFLQETQYF. The CDR3 DNA reads TGCAGTGCTAGAGATACCTACTTCTTACAAGAGACCCAGTACTTC.

This clonotype was recorded at least ten times. V and J are TRBV5-1 and TRBJ2-7; no reliable D call. Germline assignment: CDR1 SGHRS and CDR2 YFSETQ. V lost 4 bases to trimming and J lost 4 bases, with 15 bases between them. The CDR3 extends over 14 amino acids. For the CDR3, the DNA is TGCGCCAGCAGCCAACGGACGGGTTCTTACGAGCAGTACTTC. Residues: CASSQRTGSYEQYF.